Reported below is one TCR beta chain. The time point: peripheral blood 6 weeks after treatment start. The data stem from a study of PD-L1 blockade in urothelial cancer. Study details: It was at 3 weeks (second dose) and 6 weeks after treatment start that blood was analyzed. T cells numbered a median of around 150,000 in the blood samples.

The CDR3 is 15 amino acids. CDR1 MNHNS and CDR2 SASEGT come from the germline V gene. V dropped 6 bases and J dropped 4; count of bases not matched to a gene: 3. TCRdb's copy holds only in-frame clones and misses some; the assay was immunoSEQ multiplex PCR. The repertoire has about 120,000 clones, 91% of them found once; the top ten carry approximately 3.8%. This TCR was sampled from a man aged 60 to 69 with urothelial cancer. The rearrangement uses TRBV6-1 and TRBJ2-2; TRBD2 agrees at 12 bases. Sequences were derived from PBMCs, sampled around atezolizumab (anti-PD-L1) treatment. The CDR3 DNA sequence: TGTGCCAGCAGACGGACTAGCGGGACCACCGGGGAGCTGTTTTTT. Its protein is CASRRTSGTTGELFF.